Detailed here is one TCR beta chain. These data come from a study of CD8 T cells in Susac syndrome. Included as multiple sclerosis controls were treatment-naive patients who had stable or active relapsing-remitting disease. The CD8+ and CD4+ T cells were isolated magnetically using a negative isolation approach, whereas the TEMRA cells were enriched by FACS. RNA in amounts of about 0.5 to 1 ug was reverse transcribed with random hexamers. TCRdb re-called the immunoSEQ multiplex PCR reads through MiXCR, storing one row per CDR3 protein. The repertoire holds approximately 300,000 distinct CDR3 sequences, with 85% as singletons. CDR3 length: 12 residues. Losses at the gene ends were 8 bases for V and 7 bases for J; bases not matched to a gene: 5. The germline V gene encodes CDR1 LNHDA and CDR2 SQIVND (reference sequence).

The TCR sequence derives from a human donor with multiple sclerosis. The rearrangement links TRBV19 to TRBJ1-5, with 7 bases fitting TRBD1. Source material: CD8+ T cells from PBMCs. The CDR3 DNA is TGTGCCAGTCAAACAGGGGCCCAGCCCCAGCATTTT. Protein: CASQTGAQPQHF.